The sequence of this T cell receptor (beta chain) was determined in a study of T cell changes during pregnancy in multiple sclerosis. CDR3 length: 12 amino acids. The germline V gene encodes CDR1 MNHEY and CDR2 SMNVEV (reference sequence). V was pared by 6 bases and J by 5 bases, with 2 bases of the junction left unmatched. This clone was counted once. Produced via immunoSEQ multiplex PCR; TCRdb's table is partial and in-frame only. The repertoire holds roughly 97,000 clones, with 90% as singletons. Specimen: peripheral blood, collected in the second trimester of pregnancy. The TCR originated in a female donor in good health, enrolled as a control in a pregnancy study. The J gene is TRBJ1-1, the V gene TRBV27, with TRBD1 matching over 8 bases. CDR3 nucleotides: TGTGCCAGCAGGAGACAGGGGACTGAAGCTTTCTTT. Encoded protein: CASRRQGTEAFF.